The clone carrying this TCR beta chain was seen a few times. The sample originates from a study of response to subunit inactivated influenza vaccine. TCRdb re-called the RT-PCR reads with MiXCR, one entry per CDR3 protein. The sample records about 780,000 distinct CDR3 sequences, approximately 17% being singletons. The CDR3 is 16 residues long. Trimming removed 3 bases from V and 6 bases from J; junction bases left unmatched: 10. Germline V gene lookup returns CDR1 SGHRS and CDR2 YFSETQ. The chain links TRBV5-1 to TRBJ2-1; 9 bases line up with TRBD2. The material sequenced was PBMCs from blood, taken less than 6 days after vaccination. The TCR originated in a man aged 45-65 years who received an inactivated influenza vaccine. CDR3 DNA: TGCGCCAGCAGCTGGAACAGGCTAGCGGGATTCAATGAGCAGTTCTTC. This gives the protein CASSWNRLAGFNEQFF.